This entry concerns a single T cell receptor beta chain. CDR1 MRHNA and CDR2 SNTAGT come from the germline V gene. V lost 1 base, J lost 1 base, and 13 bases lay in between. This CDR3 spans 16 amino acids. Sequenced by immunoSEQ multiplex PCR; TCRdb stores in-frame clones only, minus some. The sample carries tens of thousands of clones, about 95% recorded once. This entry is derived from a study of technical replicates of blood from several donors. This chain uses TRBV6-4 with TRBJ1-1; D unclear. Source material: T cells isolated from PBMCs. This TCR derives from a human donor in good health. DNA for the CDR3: TGTGCCAGCAGTGACTACGACAAGACAAGGAACACTGAAGCTTTCTTT. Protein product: CASSDYDKTRNTEAFF.